This T cell receptor beta chain was profiled in a study of T cells in localized non-small cell lung cancer. The germline V gene encodes CDR1 MGHRA and CDR2 YSYEKL. This CDR3 comprises 13 residues. V dropped 4 bases and J dropped 6 bases, with 13 bases sitting between them. Sequencing was performed with immunoSEQ multiplex PCR; in TCRdb, only in-frame clones are kept and a portion is missing. The sample shows 30,000 to 45,000 clones, over 85% of them seen only once. This TCR came from a female donor older than 55 with stage I lung adenocarcinoma. The chain couples TRBV4-1 to TRBJ2-7; D gene ambiguous. Sequencing used peripheral blood, obtained before any cancer treatment. In DNA form, the CDR3 reads TGCGCCAGCAGCCTCCCCTCCGGGCCCGAGCAGTACTTC. This encodes CASSLPSGPEQYF.